This T cell receptor beta chain was captured by sequencing in a study of CD8+CD57+ T cells in acquired aplastic anemia. Germline V lookup: CDR1 MNHNY, CDR2 SVGAGI (reference sequence). The CDR3 has 15 residues. V was clipped by 7 bases and J by 3 bases; unmatched bases: 11. About this clonotype: Its antigen remains unknown.

Patients chosen for sequencing had CD8+CD57+ cells that had expanded, as shown by flow cytometry. CDR3 and TCR beta VDJ profiling relied on genomic DNA as the template. In TCRdb, the reads were re-called with MiXCR into one record per CDR3 protein. The sample shows approximately 300,000 distinct CDR3 sequences, roughly 61% of them seen only once. Overall study findings and caveats: Overlap between patients and controls comprised some 31 CD8+ CDR3 sequences.

The sequencing input was sorted CD4+, CD8+, or CD8+CD57+ T cells (not recorded which) from PBMCs. This clonotype originated in a human donor with aplastic anemia. The gene calls are TRBV6-6 and TRBJ2-7; 8 nucleotides agree with TRBD2. CDR3 nucleotides: TGTGCCAGCACCACAAAGCGGGGGAGATACTACGAGCAGTACTTC. As protein: CASTTKRGRYYEQYF.